This T cell receptor beta chain was found in a study of CD8+CD57+ T cells in acquired aplastic anemia. As for the study in general: Each DNA sample taken from sorted CD4+ and CD8+ cells came to 3 to 4 ug on average.

The template for TCR beta VDJ and CDR3 sequence profiling was genomic DNA. A single record per CDR3 protein comes from TCRdb applying MiXCR to the reads. The table includes about 130,000 distinct CDR3 sequences, around 50% detected once. Ten or more counts support this clonotype. The CDR3 loop spans 14 amino acids. Per germline, CDR1 SGDLS and CDR2 YYNGEE. Deletions cut 0 bases from V and 5 bases from J, with 10 bases between. The chain joins TRBV9 to TRBJ2-3; no clear D gene. The sequencing input was sorted CD4+, CD8+, or CD8+CD57+ T cells (not recorded which) from PBMCs. This TCR derives from a human donor in good health, serving as a control. For the CDR3, the DNA is TGTGCCAGCAGCGTAGTAGGGTCCGGAGATACGCAGTATTTT. Its translation: CASSVVGSGDTQYF.